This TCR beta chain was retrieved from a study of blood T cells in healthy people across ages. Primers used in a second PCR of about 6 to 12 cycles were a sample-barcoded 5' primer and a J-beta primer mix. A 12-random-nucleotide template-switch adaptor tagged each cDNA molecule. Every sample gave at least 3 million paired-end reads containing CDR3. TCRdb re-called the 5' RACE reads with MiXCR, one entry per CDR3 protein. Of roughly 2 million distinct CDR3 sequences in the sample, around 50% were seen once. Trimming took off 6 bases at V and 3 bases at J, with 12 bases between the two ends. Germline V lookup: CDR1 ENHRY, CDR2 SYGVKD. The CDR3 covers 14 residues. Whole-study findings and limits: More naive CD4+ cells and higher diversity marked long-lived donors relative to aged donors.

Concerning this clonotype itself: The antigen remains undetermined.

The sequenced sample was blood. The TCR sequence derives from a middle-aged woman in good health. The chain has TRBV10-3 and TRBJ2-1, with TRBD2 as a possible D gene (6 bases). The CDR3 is CAISDRGFYNEQFF. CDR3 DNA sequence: TGTGCCATCAGCGACCGGGGGTTCTACAATGAGCAGTTCTTC.